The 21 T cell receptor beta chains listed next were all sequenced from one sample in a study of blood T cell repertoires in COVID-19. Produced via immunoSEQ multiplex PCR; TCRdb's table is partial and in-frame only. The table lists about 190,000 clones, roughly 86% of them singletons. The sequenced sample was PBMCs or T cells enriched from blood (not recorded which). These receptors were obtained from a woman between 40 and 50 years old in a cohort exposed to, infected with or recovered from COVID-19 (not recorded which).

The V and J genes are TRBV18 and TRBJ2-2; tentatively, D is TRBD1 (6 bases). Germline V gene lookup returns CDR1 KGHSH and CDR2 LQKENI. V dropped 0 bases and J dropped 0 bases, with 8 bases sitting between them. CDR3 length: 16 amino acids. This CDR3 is CASSPPRDTNTGELFF. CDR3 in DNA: TGTGCCAGCTCACCACCCAGGGACACGAACACCGGGGAGCTGTTTTTT. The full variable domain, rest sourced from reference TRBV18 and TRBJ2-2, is NAGVMQNPRHLVRRRGQEARLRCSPMKGHSHVYWYRQLPEEGLKFMVYLQKENIIDESGMPKERFSAEFPKEGPSILRIQQVVRGDSAAYFCASSPPRDTNTGELFFGEGSRLTVL.

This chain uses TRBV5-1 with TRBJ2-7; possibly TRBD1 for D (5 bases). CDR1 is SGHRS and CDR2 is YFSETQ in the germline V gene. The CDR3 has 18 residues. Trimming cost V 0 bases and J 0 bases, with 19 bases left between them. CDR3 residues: CASSLAEVVGVSSYEQYF. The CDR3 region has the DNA TGCGCCAGCAGCTTGGCCGAGGTTGTAGGGGTAAGCTCCTACGAGCAGTACTTC.

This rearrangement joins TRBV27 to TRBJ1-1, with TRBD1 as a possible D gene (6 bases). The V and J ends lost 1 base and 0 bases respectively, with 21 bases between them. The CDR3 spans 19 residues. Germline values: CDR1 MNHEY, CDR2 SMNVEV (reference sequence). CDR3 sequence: CASSLFSPAQGFMNTEAFF. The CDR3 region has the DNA TGTGCCAGCAGTTTATTTTCCCCCGCGCAGGGGTTCATGAACACTGAAGCTTTCTTT.

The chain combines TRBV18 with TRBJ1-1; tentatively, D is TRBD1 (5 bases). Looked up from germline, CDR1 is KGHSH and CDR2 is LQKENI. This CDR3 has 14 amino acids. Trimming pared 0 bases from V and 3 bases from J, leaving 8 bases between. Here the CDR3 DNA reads TGTGCCAGCTCACCACCGTCCAGGGACACTGAAGCTTTCTTT. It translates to CASSPPSRDTEAFF.

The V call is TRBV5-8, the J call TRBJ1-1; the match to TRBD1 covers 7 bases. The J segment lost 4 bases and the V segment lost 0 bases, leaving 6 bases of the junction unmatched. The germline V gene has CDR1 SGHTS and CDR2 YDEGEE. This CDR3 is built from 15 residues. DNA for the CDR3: TGTGCCAGCAGCTTGGGACAGGGCGGGCGCACTGAAGCTTTCTTT. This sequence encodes CASSLGQGGRTEAFF.

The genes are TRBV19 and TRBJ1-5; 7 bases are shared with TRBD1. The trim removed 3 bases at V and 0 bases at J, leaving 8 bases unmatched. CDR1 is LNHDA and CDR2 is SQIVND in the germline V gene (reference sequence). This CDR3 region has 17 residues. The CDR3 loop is CASSIGQAVYSNQPQHF. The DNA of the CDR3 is TGTGCCAGTAGTATCGGACAGGCTGTTTATAGCAATCAGCCCCAGCATTTT.

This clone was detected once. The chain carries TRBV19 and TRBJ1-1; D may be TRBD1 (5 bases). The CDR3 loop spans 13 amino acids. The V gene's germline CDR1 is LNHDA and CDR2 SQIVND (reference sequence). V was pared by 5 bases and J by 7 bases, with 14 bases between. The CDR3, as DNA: TGTGCCAGTAGTTCACATGGCAGGGATGAAGCTTTCTTT. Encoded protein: CASSSHGRDEAFF. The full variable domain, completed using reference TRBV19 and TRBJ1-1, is DGGITQSPKYLFRKEGQNVTLSCEQNLNHDAMYWYRQDPGQGLRLIYYSQIVNDFQKGDIAEGYSVSREKKESFPLTVTSAQKNPTAFYLCASSSHGRDEAFFGQGTRLTVV.

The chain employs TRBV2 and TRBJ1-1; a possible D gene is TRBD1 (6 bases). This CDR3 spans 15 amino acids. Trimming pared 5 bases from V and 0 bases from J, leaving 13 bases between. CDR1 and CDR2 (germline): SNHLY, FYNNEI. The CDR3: CASSSRQALNTEAFF. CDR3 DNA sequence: TGTGCCAGCAGTTCGCGACAGGCGCTGAACACTGAAGCTTTCTTT.

The CDR3 nucleotides read TGTGCCAGTAATCCAGGCCTCTCCTACGAGCAGTACTTC. Translation gives CASNPGLSYEQYF. The chain recombines TRBV19 with TRBJ2-7; D remains unclear. The germline V and J ends were trimmed by 7 bases and 0 bases, with 10 bases remaining between them. CDR1 and CDR2 (germline): LNHDA, SQIVND (reference sequence). The CDR3 is made up of 13 amino acids.

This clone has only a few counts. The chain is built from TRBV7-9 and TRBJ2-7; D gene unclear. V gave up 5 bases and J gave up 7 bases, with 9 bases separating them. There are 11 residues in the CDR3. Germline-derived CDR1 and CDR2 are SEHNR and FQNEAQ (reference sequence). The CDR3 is CASSPTSEQYF. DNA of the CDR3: TGTGCCAGCAGCCCCACAAGTGAGCAGTACTTC.

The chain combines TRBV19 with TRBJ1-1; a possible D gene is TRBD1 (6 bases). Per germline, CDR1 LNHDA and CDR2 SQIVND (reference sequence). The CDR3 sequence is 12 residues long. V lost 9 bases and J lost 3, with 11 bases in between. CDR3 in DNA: TGTGCCAGCAGGGGTGGGGACACTGAAGCTTTCTTT. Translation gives CASRGGDTEAFF.

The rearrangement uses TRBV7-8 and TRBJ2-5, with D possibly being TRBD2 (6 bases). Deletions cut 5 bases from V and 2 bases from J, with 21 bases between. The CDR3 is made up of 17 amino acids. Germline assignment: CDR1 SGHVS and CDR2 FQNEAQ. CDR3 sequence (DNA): TGTGCCAGCAGCGGGCCGGCCGGGGCGGGGAGACAAGAGACCCAGTACTTC. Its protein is CASSGPAGAGRQETQYF. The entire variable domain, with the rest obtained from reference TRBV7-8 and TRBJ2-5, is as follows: GAGVSQSPRYKVAKRGQDVALRCDPISGHVSLFWYQQALGQGPEFLTYFQNEAQLDKSGLPSDRFFAERPEGSVSTLKIQRTQQEDSAVYLCASSGPAGAGRQETQYFGPGTRLLVL.

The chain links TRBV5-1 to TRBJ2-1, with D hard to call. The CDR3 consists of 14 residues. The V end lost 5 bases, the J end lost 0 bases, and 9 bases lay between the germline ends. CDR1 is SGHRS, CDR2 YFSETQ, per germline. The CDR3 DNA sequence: TGCGCCAGCAGTCCGAGGAGCTCCTACAATGAGCAGTTCTTC. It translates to CASSPRSSYNEQFF.

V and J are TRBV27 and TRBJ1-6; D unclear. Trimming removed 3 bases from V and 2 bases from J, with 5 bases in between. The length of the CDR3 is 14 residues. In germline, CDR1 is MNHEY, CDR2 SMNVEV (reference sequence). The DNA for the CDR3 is TGTGCCAGCAGTTTGCAGGCCTATAATTCACCCCTCCACTTT. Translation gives CASSLQAYNSPLHF.

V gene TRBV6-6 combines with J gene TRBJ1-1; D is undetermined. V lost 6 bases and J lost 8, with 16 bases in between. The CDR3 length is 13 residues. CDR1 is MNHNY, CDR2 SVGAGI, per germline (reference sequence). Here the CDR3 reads CASSHQAVEEAFF. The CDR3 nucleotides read TGTGCCAGCAGCCACCAGGCTGTCGAGGAAGCTTTCTTT.

In DNA, the CDR3 is TGTGCCACCAGCAAATCTAGCGGGAGGGCCACAGATGAGCAGTTCTTC. Its translation: CATSKSSGRATDEQFF. This rearrangement joins TRBV15 to TRBJ2-1, with 12 bases lining up with TRBD2. CDR1 is LNHNV, CDR2 YYDKDF, per germline (reference sequence). The junction had 9 bases not matched to a gene; V was cut back by 4 bases and J by 8 bases. The CDR3 extends over 16 amino acids. The entire variable domain, with the rest obtained from reference TRBV15 and TRBJ2-1, is as follows: DAMVIQNPRYQVTQFGKPVTLSCSQTLNHNVMYWYQQKSSQAPKLLFHYYDKDFNNEADTPDNFQSRRPNTSFCFLDIRSPGLGDTAMYLCATSKSSGRATDEQFFGPGTRLTVL.

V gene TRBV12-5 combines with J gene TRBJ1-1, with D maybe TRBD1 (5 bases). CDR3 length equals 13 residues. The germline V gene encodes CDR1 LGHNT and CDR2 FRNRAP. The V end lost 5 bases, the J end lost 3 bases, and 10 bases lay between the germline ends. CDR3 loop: CASGRQGDTEAFF. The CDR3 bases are TGTGCTAGTGGTCGCCAGGGTGACACTGAAGCTTTCTTT.

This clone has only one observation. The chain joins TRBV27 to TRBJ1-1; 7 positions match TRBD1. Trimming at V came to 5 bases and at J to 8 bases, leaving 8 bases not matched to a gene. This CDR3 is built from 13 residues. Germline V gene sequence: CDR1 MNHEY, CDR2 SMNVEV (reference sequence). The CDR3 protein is CASSGHRGLEAFF. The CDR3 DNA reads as TGTGCCAGCAGTGGCCACAGGGGACTCGAAGCTTTCTTT.

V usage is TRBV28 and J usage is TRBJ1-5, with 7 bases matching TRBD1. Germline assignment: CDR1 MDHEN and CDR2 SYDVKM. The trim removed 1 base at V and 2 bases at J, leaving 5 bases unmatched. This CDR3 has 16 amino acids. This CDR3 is CASSLFRGRGNQPQHF. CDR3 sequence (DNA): TGTGCCAGCAGTTTATTTAGGGGGCGAGGCAATCAGCCCCAGCATTTT.

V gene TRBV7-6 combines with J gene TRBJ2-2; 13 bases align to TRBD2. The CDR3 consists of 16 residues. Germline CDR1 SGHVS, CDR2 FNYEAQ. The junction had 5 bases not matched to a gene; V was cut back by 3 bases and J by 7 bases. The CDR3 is CASSLTSGRSNGELFF. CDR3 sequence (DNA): TGTGCCAGCAGCTTGACTAGCGGGAGGTCGAACGGGGAGCTGTTTTTT.

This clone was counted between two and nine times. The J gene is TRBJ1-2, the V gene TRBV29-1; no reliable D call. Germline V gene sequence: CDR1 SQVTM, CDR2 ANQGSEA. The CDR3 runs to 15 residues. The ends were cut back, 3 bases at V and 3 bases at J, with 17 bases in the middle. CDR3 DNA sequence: TGCAGCGTTGAGAATATTGGAGGGCCGGACTATGGCTACACCTTC. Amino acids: CSVENIGGPDYGYTF. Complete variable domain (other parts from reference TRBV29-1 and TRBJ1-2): SAVISQKPSRDICQRGTSLTIQCQVDSQVTMMFWYRQQPGQSLTLIATANQGSEATYESGFVIDKFPISRPNLTFSTLTVSNMSPEDSSIYLCSVENIGGPDYGYTFGSGTRLTVV.